These T cell receptor beta chains were read from a single sample in a study of cytomegalovirus exposure and HLA in healthy donors. Sequencing was performed with immunoSEQ multiplex PCR; in TCRdb, only in-frame clones are kept and a portion is missing. The data contain some 210,000 clones, 87% of them singletons. The sequenced material came from PBMCs. The receptor set was obtained from a woman between 18 and 29 years old in good health and CMV-seropositive. The CDR3 runs from the conserved cysteine through the conserved F or W. The order of the fields is J gene, V gene, clone size, D gene, CDR3 DNA, CDR3 protein. A D gene is named only where the DNA matches it firmly. Clone size is not always given. Where it is, it says once, few, many or a class for expanded clones.

TRBJ2-7 TRBV7-9 NA NA TGTGCCAGCAGCTTGAGATATAACTACGAGCAGTACTTC CASSLRYNYEQYF
TRBJ2-7 TRBV5-1 NA TRBD2 TGCGCCAGCAGCTTTACTAGCGGGAGCTACGAGCAGTACTTC CASSFTSGSYEQYF
TRBJ1-1 TRBV27 few NA TGTGCCAGCGGGAGGGGGGCTGAAGCTTTCTTT CASGRGAEAFF
TRBJ1-2 TRBV9 NA TRBD1 TGTGCCAGCAGCGTCTTCGGGAGGGCAGGGGGAGGCTACACCTTC CASSVFGRAGGGYTF
TRBJ1-2 TRBV30 NA TRBD1 TGTGCCTGGAGTGTCACAGGGGGCGACGGCTACACCTTC CAWSVTGGDGYTF
TRBJ1-4 TRBV9 NA NA TGTGCCAGCAGCTCGGAGGCCAGAAGGGATGAAAAACTGTTTTTT CASSSEARRDEKLFF
TRBJ2-2 TRBV28 NA TRBD2 TGTGCCAGCACCGACCTAGCGGATACCGACACCGGGGAGCTGTTTTTT CASTDLADTDTGELFF
TRBJ2-7 TRBV6-5 NA TRBD2 TGTGCCAGCAGTTACCGGGCGGGAGGGCCTTACGAGCAGTACTTC CASSYRAGGPYEQYF
TRBJ1-3 TRBV28 NA NA TGTGCCAGCAGTATGACAGTATCCCGAAACACCATATATTTT CASSMTVSRNTIYF
TRBJ1-2 TRBV7-3 NA NA TGTGCCAGCAGTTATAGTGGGCAGGCCACCTCTAACTATGGCTACACCTTC CASSYSGQATSNYGYTF
TRBJ2-2 TRBV28 NA NA TGTGCCAGCAGCCCCGGGTGGTTCAGGGATCGCACCGGGGAGCTGTTTTTT CASSPGWFRDRTGELFF
TRBJ2-7 TRBV7-2 NA NA TGTGCCAGCAGCTTAGAGTCAGGGGCTCTATACGAGCAGTACTTC CASSLESGALYEQYF
TRBJ1-1 TRBV28 once NA TGTGCCAGCAAACAGGGTGTTTCGGCTTTCTTT CASKQGVSAFF